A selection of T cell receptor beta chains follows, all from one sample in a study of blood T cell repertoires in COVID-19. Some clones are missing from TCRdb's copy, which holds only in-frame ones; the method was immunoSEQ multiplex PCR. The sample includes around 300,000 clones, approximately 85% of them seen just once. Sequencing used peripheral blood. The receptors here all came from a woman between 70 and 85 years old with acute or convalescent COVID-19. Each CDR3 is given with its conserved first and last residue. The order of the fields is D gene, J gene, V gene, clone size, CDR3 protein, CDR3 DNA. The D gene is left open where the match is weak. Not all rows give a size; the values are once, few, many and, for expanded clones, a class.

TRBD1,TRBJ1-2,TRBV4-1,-,CASSQVGDRDYGYTF,TGCGCCAGCAGCCAAGTAGGGGACAGGGACTATGGCTACACCTTC
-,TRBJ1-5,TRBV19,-,CASSAGDFQPQHF,TGTGCCAGTAGTGCGGGGGACTTCCAGCCCCAGCATTTT
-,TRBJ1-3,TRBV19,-,CASSMFYSGNTIYF,TGTGCCAGTAGTATGTTCTACTCTGGAAACACCATATATTTT
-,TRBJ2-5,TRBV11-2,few,CASSYDRHQETQYF,TGTGCCAGCAGCTACGACAGACACCAAGAGACCCAGTACTTC
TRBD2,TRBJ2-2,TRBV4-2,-,CASSQILGGAGELFF,TGTGCCAGCAGCCAAATCCTCGGGGGGGCCGGGGAGCTGTTTTTT
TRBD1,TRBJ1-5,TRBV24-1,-,CATRRGGDRGYRQPQHF,TGTGCCACCAGGAGGGGGGGGGACAGGGGCTACCGTCAGCCCCAGCATTTT
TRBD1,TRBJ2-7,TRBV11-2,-,CASSLTSGTGTQYEQYF,TGTGCCAGCAGCCTAACTTCCGGGACAGGGACCCAGTACGAGCAGTACTTC
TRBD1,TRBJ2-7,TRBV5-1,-,CASMGQGADYEQYF,TGCGCCAGCATGGGACAGGGGGCAGACTACGAGCAGTACTTC
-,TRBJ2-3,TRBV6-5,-,CASSYSSRVADTQYF,TGTGCCAGCAGTTACTCGAGCAGGGTAGCAGATACGCAGTATTTT
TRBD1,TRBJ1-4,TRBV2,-,CASSSQGTHEKLFF,TGTGCCAGCAGCTCACAGGGGACTCATGAAAAACTGTTTTTT
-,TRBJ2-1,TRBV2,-,CASSPFRQTEEQFF,TGTGCCAGCAGTCCATTCCGACAGACGGAAGAGCAGTTCTTC
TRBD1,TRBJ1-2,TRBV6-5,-,CASRSTGGGYTF,TGTGCCAGCAGATCGACAGGGGGCGGCTACACCTTC
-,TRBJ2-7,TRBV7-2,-,CASSTARGAVSYEQYF,TGTGCCAGCAGCACGGCCCGGGGGGCGGTCTCCTACGAGCAGTACTTC
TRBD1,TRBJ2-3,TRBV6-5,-,CASSDREGADTQYF,TGTGCCAGCAGCGACAGGGAAGGGGCAGATACGCAGTATTTT
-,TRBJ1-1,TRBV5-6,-,CASSVGGGNTEAFF,TGTGCCAGCAGCGTTGGGGGAGGTAACACTGAAGCTTTCTTT
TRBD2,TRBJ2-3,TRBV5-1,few,CASSSSSGGPLGDTQYF,TGCGCCAGCAGCTCTTCTAGCGGGGGGCCGTTGGGAGATACGCAGTATTTT
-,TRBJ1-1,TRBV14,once,CASSRTAYTEAFF,TGTGCCAGCAGCCGAACAGCTTACACTGAAGCTTTCTTT
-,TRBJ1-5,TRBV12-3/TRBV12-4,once,CASKTGLQPQHF,TGTGCCAGCAAAACAGGCCTTCAGCCCCAGCATTTT
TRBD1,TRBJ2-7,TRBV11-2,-,CASSLTTGFDEQYF,TGTGCCAGCAGCCTGACGACAGGGTTCGACGAGCAGTACTTC
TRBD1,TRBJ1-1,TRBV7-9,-,CASSLGQYSEAFF,TGTGCCAGCAGCTTGGGACAGTACAGTGAAGCTTTCTTT
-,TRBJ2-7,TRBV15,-,CATSRGAGGEQYF,TGTGCCACCAGCAGAGGGGCAGGGGGGGAGCAGTACTTC
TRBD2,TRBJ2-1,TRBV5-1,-,CASSVTGTSGYNEQFF,TGCGCCAGCAGCGTTACCGGGACTAGCGGGTACAATGAGCAGTTCTTC
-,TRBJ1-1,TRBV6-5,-,CASSSAGAENTEAFF,TGTGCCAGCAGTTCCGCGGGGGCAGAGAACACTGAAGCTTTCTTT
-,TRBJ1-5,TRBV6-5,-,CASTSGYSNQPQHF,TGTGCCAGCACGTCGGGATATAGCAATCAGCCCCAGCATTTT
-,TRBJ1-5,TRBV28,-,CASSPNRDQPQHF,TGTGCCAGCAGTCCCAACAGGGATCAGCCCCAGCATTTT
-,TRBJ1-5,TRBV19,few,CASSIGSWNQPQHF,TGTGCCAGTAGTATCGGGTCGTGGAATCAGCCCCAGCATTTT
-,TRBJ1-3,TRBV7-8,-,CASSSDGGSGNTIYF,TGTGCCAGCAGCTCGGACGGGGGCTCTGGAAACACCATATATTTT
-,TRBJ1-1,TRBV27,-,CASSMRRYTEAFF,TGTGCCAGCAGTATGCGGAGGTACACTGAAGCTTTCTTT
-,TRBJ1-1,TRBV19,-,CASSILRGTEAFF,TGTGCCAGTAGTATCCTCCGGGGCACTGAAGCTTTCTTT
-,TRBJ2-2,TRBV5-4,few,CASSFDSSNTGELFF,TGTGCCAGCAGCTTTGACAGCTCGAACACCGGGGAGCTGTTTTTT
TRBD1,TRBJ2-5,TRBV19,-,CASSINGQAQETQYF,TGTGCCAGTAGTATAAATGGACAGGCCCAAGAGACCCAGTACTTC
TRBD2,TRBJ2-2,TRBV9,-,CASSGKFGRAGGSGGELFF,TGTGCCAGCAGCGGAAAATTCGGGCGAGCGGGGGGGTCCGGCGGGGAGCTGTTTTTT
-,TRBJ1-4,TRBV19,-,CASSMGTSKEKLFF,TGTGCCAGTAGTATGGGGACATCGAAGGAAAAACTGTTTTTT
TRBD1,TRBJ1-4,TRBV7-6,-,CASSSTTGGATNEKLFF,TGTGCCAGCAGCTCGACGACAGGGGGTGCAACTAATGAAAAACTGTTTTTT
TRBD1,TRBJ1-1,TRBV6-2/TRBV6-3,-,CASSYSYGGGQGGTEAFF,TGTGCCAGCAGTTACTCGTACGGGGGTGGTCAGGGGGGCACTGAAGCTTTCTTT
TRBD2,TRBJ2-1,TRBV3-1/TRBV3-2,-,CASSHTTSGGPLGEQFF,TGTGCCAGCAGCCATACGACTAGCGGGGGCCCCCTCGGTGAGCAGTTCTTC
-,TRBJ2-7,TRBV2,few,CASIGGRGSYEQYF,TGTGCCAGCATTGGAGGACGGGGGTCCTACGAGCAGTACTTC
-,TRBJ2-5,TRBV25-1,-,CASSELGATVRRETQYF,TGTGCCAGCAGTGAATTGGGGGCGACGGTGAGGAGGGAGACCCAGTACTTC
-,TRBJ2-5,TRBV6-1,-,CASSEATAQETQYF,TGTGCCAGCAGTGAAGCCACAGCCCAAGAGACCCAGTACTTC
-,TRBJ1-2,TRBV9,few,CASSIPLSQGRNYGYTF,TGTGCCAGCAGCATACCCCTTAGTCAGGGAAGGAACTATGGCTACACCTTC
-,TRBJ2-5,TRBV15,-,CATSVNSGARETQYF,TGTGCCACCAGCGTGAATAGTGGGGCCCGGGAGACCCAGTACTTC
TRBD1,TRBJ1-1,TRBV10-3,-,CAINDRGNTEAFF,TGTGCCATCAACGACAGGGGGAACACTGAAGCTTTCTTT
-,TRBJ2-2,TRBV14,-,CASSLRPTTNTGELFF,TGTGCCAGCAGCCTTCGACCGACAACGAACACCGGGGAGCTGTTTTTT
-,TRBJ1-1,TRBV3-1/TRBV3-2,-,CASSQQNTEAFF,TGTGCCAGCAGCCAACAGAACACTGAAGCTTTCTTT
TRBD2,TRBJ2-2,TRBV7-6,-,CASTKGRVNPGELFF,TGTGCCAGCACCAAGGGGAGGGTAAACCCCGGGGAGCTGTTTTTT
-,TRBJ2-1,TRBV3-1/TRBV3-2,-,CASSQFWGLDNEQFF,TGTGCCAGCAGCCAATTTTGGGGACTGGACAATGAGCAGTTCTTC
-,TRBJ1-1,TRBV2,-,CASNWAGNTEAFF,TGTGCCAGCAACTGGGCGGGGAACACTGAAGCTTTCTTT
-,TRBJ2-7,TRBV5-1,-,CASSLTGPYEQYF,TGCGCCAGCAGCCTCACAGGGCCATACGAGCAGTACTTC
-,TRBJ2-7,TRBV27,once,CASGRGYEQYF,TGTGCCAGCGGCCGTGGCTACGAGCAGTACTTC
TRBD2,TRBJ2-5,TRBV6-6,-,CASGGGARETQYF,TGTGCCAGCGGCGGGGGGGCCAGAGAGACCCAGTACTTC
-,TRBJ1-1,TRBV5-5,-,CASSMERGTEAFF,TGTGCCAGCAGCATGGAGAGAGGGACTGAAGCTTTCTTT
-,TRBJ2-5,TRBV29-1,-,CSVGWTPQETQYF,TGCAGCGTTGGTTGGACTCCCCAAGAGACCCAGTACTTC
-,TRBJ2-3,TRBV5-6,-,CASSKPAFPDTQYF,TGTGCCAGCAGCAAACCAGCGTTTCCAGATACGCAGTATTTT
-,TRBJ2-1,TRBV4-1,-,CASSQEGTGPYNEQFF,TGCGCCAGCAGCCAAGAGGGGACTGGGCCCTACAATGAGCAGTTCTTC
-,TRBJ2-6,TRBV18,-,CASSPLQGRDGANVLTF,TGTGCCAGCTCACCCCTCCAGGGCAGGGATGGGGCCAACGTCCTGACTTTC
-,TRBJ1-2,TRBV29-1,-,CSVAGQVRGSGYTF,TGCAGCGTTGCGGGTCAGGTCCGGGGATCTGGCTACACCTTC
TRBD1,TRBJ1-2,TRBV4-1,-,CASSPRGDRDLDGYTF,TGCGCCAGCAGCCCTAGGGGGGACAGGGATTTGGATGGCTACACCTTC
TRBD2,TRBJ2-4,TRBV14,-,CASSPGTSTIQYF,TGTGCCAGCAGCCCTGGGACTAGCACCATTCAGTACTTC